This T cell receptor beta chain was recovered during a study of blood T cells in healthy people across ages. Together with a sample-barcoded 5' primer, a J-beta primer mix was included in a second PCR lasting about 6 to 12 cycles. TCRdb re-analysed the 5' RACE reads in MiXCR, keeping a single row per CDR3 protein. In the table there are some 1,500,000 distinct CDR3 sequences, approximately 42% of which are singletons. V shed 1 base, J shed 4 bases, and the junction held 6 bases outside the gene matches. The germline V gene encodes CDR1 SGHNT and CDR2 YENEEA. The CDR3 contains 16 residues. This TCR came from a woman between 18 and 29 years old in good health. The rearrangement uses TRBV11-3 and TRBJ2-5; 10 bases fit TRBD2. Material for sequencing was blood. The CDR3: CASSLGPSGGVETQYF. The CDR3 DNA is TGTGCCAGCAGCTTAGGGCCTAGCGGGGGCGTAGAGACCCAGTACTTC. Variable domain in full (rest from reference TRBV11-3 and TRBJ2-5): EAGVVQSPRYKIIEKKQPVAFWCNPISGHNTLYWYLQNLGQGPELLIRYENEEAVDDSQLPKDRFSAERLKGVDSTLKIQPAELGDSAVYLCASSLGPSGGVETQYFGPGTRLLVL.